This TCR beta chain derives from a study of OX40 agonist ivuxolimab in advanced cancers. Whole-study context: An agonistic anti-OX40 (CD134) antibody, ivuxolimab, was used to treat the patients. Prior anti-PD-1, anti-PD-L1 or anti-CTLA-4 therapy was allowed; around 40% had some. General study results and limits: Certain nonresponders additionally had low normalized T-cell clonal expansion.

Between the trimmed V and J ends, which lost 6 bases and 0 bases, there was a span of 12 bases. Germline-derived CDR1 and CDR2 are SNHLY and FYNNEI. The CDR3 loop spans 14 amino acids. Some clones are missing from TCRdb's copy, which holds only in-frame ones; the method was immunoSEQ multiplex PCR. Among about 69,000 clones listed, 91% were seen once. This clone was counted a single time. Its antigen is still unknown. The sequence came from an adult with an advanced solid tumor such as melanoma, head and neck, liver or kidney cancer. The J gene is TRBJ2-7, the V gene TRBV2, with a weak D call TRBD1 (6 bases). Here the sequenced sample was CD4+ or CD8+ T cells sorted from blood, taken in a trial of the OX40 agonist ivuxolimab. The CDR3 is CASRPGQSSYEQYF. CDR3 coding DNA: TGTGCCAGCAGGCCAGGACAGTCCTCCTACGAGCAGTACTTC.